One and the same sample provided the 27 T cell receptor beta chains below, sequenced in a study of blood T cell repertoires in COVID-19. TCRdb's copy holds only in-frame clones and misses some; the assay was immunoSEQ multiplex PCR. Among fewer than 75,000 clones listed, roughly 87% were seen once. The sequenced sample consisted of peripheral blood. The receptors derive from a man older than 75 with acute or convalescent COVID-19.

This chain joins TRBV9 and TRBJ1-5, with 8 bases lining up with TRBD1. The CDR3 runs 20 residues. V lost 1 base to trimming and J lost 2 bases; unmatched junction nucleotides: 17. Germline CDR1 reads SGDLS; CDR2 reads YYNGEE. CDR3 sequence reads: CASSVINRGQEVGGNQPQHF. The DNA for the CDR3 is TGTGCCAGCAGCGTAATAAATAGGGGACAGGAGGTTGGCGGCAATCAGCCCCAGCATTTT.

The chain combines TRBV3-1 (or the pseudogene TRBV3-2) with TRBJ1-5, with unresolved D. The CDR3 has 15 residues. Germline CDR1 LGHDT, CDR2 YNNKEL (reference sequence). V lost 1 base to trimming and J lost 0 bases, with 7 bases between them. The CDR3 DNA is TGTGCCAGCAGCCAAGGCAGTTATAGCAATCAGCCCCAGCATTTT. Residues: CASSQGSYSNQPQHF.

This chain links TRBV18 with TRBJ2-1, with 9 bases matching TRBD2. V lost 1 base to trimming and J lost 2 bases; unmatched junction nucleotides: 6. The CDR3 contains 17 residues. Germline V gene lookup returns CDR1 KGHSH and CDR2 LQKENI. The CDR3 DNA is TGTGCCAGCTCACCACTGAATCTAGCGGGGACCTACAATGAGCAGTTCTTC. It encodes CASSPLNLAGTYNEQFF.

The V gene is TRBV25-1, the J gene TRBJ2-1; 10 bases line up with TRBD2. The CDR3 spans 15 residues. Germline values: CDR1 MGHDK, CDR2 SYGVNS. V trimming: 3 bases; J trimming: 6 bases; junction bases outside the gene matches: 5. The CDR3 sequence is CASSDSSGSLNEQFF. The CDR3 DNA is TGTGCCAGCAGTGATTCTAGCGGGAGTCTCAATGAGCAGTTCTTC.

This chain uses TRBV5-1 with TRBJ2-3, with unresolved D. V lost 0 bases, J lost 6 bases, and 5 bases lay in between. Germline loops: CDR1 SGHRS, CDR2 YFSETQ. The CDR3 sequence is 12 residues long. The CDR3: CASSLDLDTQYF. The CDR3, as DNA: TGCGCCAGCAGCTTGGATCTGGATACGCAGTATTTT. Supplemented by reference TRBV5-1 and TRBJ2-3, the full variable domain reads KAGVTQTPRYLIKTRGQQVTLSCSPISGHRSVSWYQQTPGQGLQFLFEYFSETQRNKGNFPGRFSGRQFSNSRSEMNVSTLELGDSALYLCASSLDLDTQYFGPGTRLTVL.

The chain has TRBV5-1 and TRBJ2-3; D may be TRBD2 (6 bases). The CDR3 spans 15 residues. Germline V gene sequence: CDR1 SGHRS, CDR2 YFSETQ. V was cut by 0 bases and J by 0 bases, with 8 bases left in between. CDR3 DNA: TGCGCCAGCAGCTTGGGGGGGAGGAGCACAGATACGCAGTATTTT. Its translation: CASSLGGRSTDTQYF.

The CDR3 DNA reads TGTGCCAGCAGCTTGGGACAGGCCTCCTATGGCTACACCTTC. Amino acid sequence: CASSLGQASYGYTF. The V and J genes are TRBV5-8 and TRBJ1-2; tentative D call: TRBD1 (6 bases). The length of the CDR3 is 14 residues. V was shortened by 0 bases and J by 4 bases, with 10 bases between the two germline ends. In germline, CDR1 is SGHTS, CDR2 YDEGEE.

This clone has only one observation. The genes are TRBV30 and TRBJ1-2, with D possibly being TRBD1 (6 bases). The germline V and J ends were trimmed by 0 bases and 5 bases, with 10 bases remaining between them. Germline-derived CDR1 and CDR2 are GTSNPN and SVGIG (reference sequence). This CDR3 spans 13 amino acids. CDR3 protein: CAWSVPGTYGYTF. In DNA form, the CDR3 reads TGTGCCTGGAGTGTACCAGGGACATATGGCTACACCTTC.

The chain has TRBV25-1 and TRBJ1-1; no reliable D call. CDR3 length: 13 amino acids. Trimming removed 5 bases at V and 4 bases at J, with 11 bases between. The germline V gene has CDR1 MGHDK and CDR2 SYGVNS. The CDR3 nucleotides are TGTGCCAGCAGTCGGACGGACTTCACTGAAGCTTTCTTT. It yields the protein CASSRTDFTEAFF.

The rearrangement links TRBV30 to TRBJ1-2, with unresolved D. This CDR3 comprises 12 residues. Germline CDR1 reads GTSNPN; CDR2 reads SVGIG (reference sequence). V was cut by 4 bases and J by 4 bases, with 10 bases left in between. The CDR3 DNA is TGTGCCTGGACTGACGACATCTATGGCTACACCTTC. It yields the protein CAWTDDIYGYTF.

The chain recombines TRBV27 with TRBJ2-1, with 9 bases matching TRBD2. Germline CDR1 MNHEY, CDR2 SMNVEV (reference sequence). The CDR3 contains 16 residues. Unmatched junction bases numbered 0, after V lost 0 bases and J lost 0 bases. DNA for the CDR3: TGTGCCAGCAGTTTATCTAGCGGGAGCTCCTACAATGAGCAGTTCTTC. Protein sequence: CASSLSSGSSYNEQFF.

CDR3 sequence: CASRGQNSNQPQHF. Written as DNA, the CDR3 is TGTGCCAGCCGGGGACAGAATAGCAATCAGCCCCAGCATTTT. V is TRBV6-5 and J is TRBJ1-5; TRBD1 matches 7 bases. Germline CDR1 reads MNHEY; CDR2 reads SVGAGI. The CDR3 is 14 amino acids. J gave up 0 bases and V 8 bases, and 4 bases lay outside the gene matches.

The genes are TRBV5-5 and TRBJ1-1, with TRBD1 matching over 11 bases. J was trimmed by 3 bases and V by 4 bases; bases with no gene match: 5. The V gene's germline CDR1 is SGHKS and CDR2 YYEKEE (reference sequence). This CDR3 spans 15 amino acids. The CDR3 protein is CASSRTGGRDTEAFF. CDR3 DNA: TGTGCCAGCAGCAGGACAGGGGGCCGTGACACTGAAGCTTTCTTT.

The chain carries TRBV7-9 and TRBJ2-5; D is perhaps TRBD2 (5 bases). The V end lost 5 bases, the J end lost 3 bases, and 10 bases lay between the germline ends. Germline CDR1 reads SEHNR; CDR2 reads FQNEAQ (reference sequence). The CDR3 runs to 13 residues. This CDR3 reads CASSPGLKETQYF. CDR3 bases: TGTGCCAGCAGCCCCGGACTGAAAGAGACCCAGTACTTC.

The chain couples TRBV5-5 to TRBJ2-2; TRBD2 aligns across 11 bases. CDR1 and CDR2 (germline): SGHKS, YYEKEE (reference sequence). This CDR3 spans 17 amino acids. The trim removed 2 bases at V and 4 bases at J, leaving 7 bases unmatched. The CDR3 spells CASSLIAGGLPTGELFF. CDR3 bases: TGTGCCAGCAGCTTAATAGCGGGGGGGCTCCCCACCGGGGAGCTGTTTTTT.

The chain couples TRBV19 to TRBJ1-1; possibly TRBD1 for D (6 bases). CDR3 size: 15 residues. Per germline, CDR1 LNHDA and CDR2 SQIVND (reference sequence). The V end lost 7 bases, the J end lost 3 bases, and 18 bases lay between the germline ends. Written as DNA, the CDR3 is TGTGCCAGTAAGCTGACAGGACGGGTTGACACTGAAGCTTTCTTT. This codes for CASKLTGRVDTEAFF.

This chain connects TRBV6-5 to TRBJ1-2; D perhaps matches TRBD1 (6 bases). This CDR3 is 15 amino acids long. CDR1 and CDR2 (germline): MNHEY, SVGAGI. With 11 bases removed from V and 0 bases from J, the gap between germline ends came to 19 bases. The CDR3 nucleotides read TGTGCCGCCTCTGGGAGAGGGGGTTCTAACTATGGCTACACCTTC. Translating gives CAASGRGGSNYGYTF.

This CDR3 is CASSSLRGGVYNEQFF. The DNA of the CDR3 is TGCGCCAGCAGCTCCTTACGGGGGGGCGTATACAATGAGCAGTTCTTC. The chain employs TRBV5-1 and TRBJ2-1, with TRBD2 identical over 8 bases. J lost 4 bases, V lost 3 bases, and 9 bases had no gene match. CDR3 length: 16 amino acids. Germline assignment: CDR1 SGHRS and CDR2 YFSETQ.

This rearrangement joins TRBV19 to TRBJ1-2; 8 nucleotides line up with TRBD1. V shed 3 bases and J 4 bases; nucleotides not matched to a gene: 7. CDR3 length equals 15 residues. In germline, CDR1 is LNHDA, CDR2 SQIVND (reference sequence). CDR3 sequence: CASSITAGGGYGYTF. The CDR3 DNA reads TGTGCCAGTAGTATCACCGCAGGGGGCGGCTATGGCTACACCTTC.

V gene TRBV30 combines with J gene TRBJ1-5, with D tentatively TRBD1 (5 bases). There are 14 residues in the CDR3. Germline V lookup: CDR1 GTSNPN, CDR2 SVGIG (reference sequence). Between the trimmed V and J ends, which lost 2 bases and 7 bases, there was a span of 15 bases. The CDR3 coding sequence is TGTGCCTGGAGTAGACAGCTCGTTTGGCAGCCCCAGCATTTT. Translation: CAWSRQLVWQPQHF.

The chain employs TRBV19 and TRBJ1-2, with 7 bases lining up with TRBD1. This CDR3 has 14 residues. V was pared by 1 base and J by 4 bases, with 3 bases of the junction left unmatched. Germline V gene data show CDR1 as LNHDA and CDR2 as SQIVND (reference sequence). CDR3 bases: TGTGCCAGTAGTATAGGTGGGACAGCCTATGGCTACACCTTC. Translating gives CASSIGGTAYGYTF.

This sequence joins TRBV19 and TRBJ1-1; 9 bases are shared with TRBD1. Germline-derived CDR1 and CDR2 are LNHDA and SQIVND (reference sequence). CDR3 length equals 17 residues. Germline trimming cut 4 bases from V and 3 bases from J; bases unmatched to any gene: 12. The CDR3 loop reads CASSNRGQGPMDTEAFF. The CDR3, as DNA: TGTGCCAGTAGTAACCGGGGACAGGGCCCCATGGACACTGAAGCTTTCTTT.

The chain joins TRBV3-1 (or the pseudogene TRBV3-2) to TRBJ1-1; D not resolved. The CDR3 is 15 amino acids. Germline V gives CDR1 LGHDT, CDR2 YNNKEL (reference sequence). V lost 0 bases, J lost 1 base, and 9 bases lay in between. The CDR3 spells CASSQEEVRNTEAFF. The CDR3 bases are TGTGCCAGCAGCCAAGAAGAGGTACGGAACACTGAAGCTTTCTTT.

The V call is TRBV19, the J call TRBJ1-4, with TRBD1 matching 9 bases. CDR1 and CDR2 (germline): LNHDA, SQIVND (reference sequence). The CDR3 length is 16 residues. Trimming at V came to 7 bases and at J to 0 bases, leaving 6 bases not matched to a gene. The CDR3: CASMDRGWATNEKLFF. CDR3 bases: TGTGCCAGTATGGACAGGGGCTGGGCAACTAATGAAAAACTGTTTTTT.

This sequence joins TRBV19 and TRBJ1-1; D may be TRBD1 (6 bases). Germline values: CDR1 LNHDA, CDR2 SQIVND (reference sequence). CDR3 length equals 11 residues. The CDR3 loop reads CGTGSNTEAFF. The DNA for the CDR3 is TGTGGTACAGGGTCGAACACTGAAGCTTTCTTT.

The count of this clone is one. This chain uses TRBV2 with TRBJ1-1, with D unresolved. Deletions cut 4 bases from V and 0 bases from J, with 6 bases between. Per the germline V gene, CDR1 is SNHLY and CDR2 is FYNNEI. The CDR3 loop spans 13 amino acids. The DNA of the CDR3 is TGTGCCAGCAGTGGACTGTTGAACACTGAAGCTTTCTTT. It codes for CASSGLLNTEAFF. The entire variable domain, with the rest obtained from reference TRBV2 and TRBJ1-1, is as follows: EPEVTQTPSHQVTQMGQEVILRCVPISNHLYFYWYRQILGQKVEFLVSFYNNEISEKSEIFDDQFSVERPDGSNFTLKIRSTKLEDSAMYFCASSGLLNTEAFFGQGTRLTVV.

The V and J genes are TRBV3-1 (or the pseudogene TRBV3-2) and TRBJ2-2; D gene ambiguous. Trimming pared 0 bases from V and 7 bases from J, leaving 9 bases between. Germline V gene data show CDR1 as LGHDT and CDR2 as YNNKEL (reference sequence). The CDR3 sequence is 14 residues long. The CDR3 nucleotides are TGTGCCAGCAGCCAAGATCCAGATTTCGGGGAGCTGTTTTTT. Its protein is CASSQDPDFGELFF.